Presented here are 20 T cell receptor beta chains from one specimen sequenced in a study of cytomegalovirus exposure and HLA in healthy donors. The PCR used 60 Vbeta and 13 Jbeta primers. Libraries were prepared by immunoSEQ multiplex PCR; TCRdb keeps only in-frame clonotypes and omits some of them. This table has approximately 220,000 clones, approximately 68% appearing once. Sequencing was performed on PBMCs. The receptors derive from a woman aged 25-40 years in good health and CMV-seronegative.

The chain joins TRBV9 to TRBJ2-3; 8 bases fit TRBD2. Germline trimming cut 0 bases from V and 5 bases from J; bases unmatched to any gene: 8. CDR1 and CDR2 from the germline V gene are SGDLS and YYNGEE. The CDR3 spans 16 residues. CDR3 amino acids: CASSVAAGGTVDTQYF. CDR3 coding DNA: TGTGCCAGCAGCGTAGCGGCGGGGGGTACCGTAGATACGCAGTATTTT.

This chain joins TRBV10-3 and TRBJ2-3; a weak D match, TRBD2 (6 bases). The CDR3 totals 17 residues. Trimming cost V 0 bases and J 0 bases, with 13 bases left between them. Per the germline V gene, CDR1 is ENHRY and CDR2 is SYGVKD. CDR3 residues: CAISESTGGASTDTQYF. CDR3 in DNA: TGTGCCATCAGTGAGTCGACTGGCGGGGCGAGCACAGATACGCAGTATTTT.

J is TRBJ1-6 and V is TRBV11-2; no definite D call. Trimming stripped 0 bases from V and 2 bases from J, with 8 bases between. Germline assignment: CDR1 SGHAT and CDR2 FQNNGV. This CDR3 spans 16 amino acids. For the CDR3, the DNA is TGTGCCAGCAGCTTAGATCCAGCGCCCTATAATTCACCCCTCCACTTT. This encodes CASSLDPAPYNSPLHF.

The rearrangement links TRBV5-6 to TRBJ1-2; D is ambiguous. V lost 2 bases and J 2 bases, leaving 16 bases between the germline ends. This CDR3 region has 16 residues. Germline CDR1 is SGHDT and CDR2 is YYEEEE. For the CDR3, the DNA is TGTGCCAGCAGCTTAAGGTGGGCAGCCACGAACTATGGCTACACCTTC. As protein: CASSLRWAATNYGYTF.

The chain carries TRBV5-8 and TRBJ2-1; the match to TRBD1 covers 7 bases. V shed 0 bases and J 6 bases; nucleotides not matched to a gene: 6. This CDR3 is 15 amino acids long. From germline, CDR1 is SGHTS and CDR2 YDEGEE. This chain's CDR3 is CASSLGGRGSNEQFF. The CDR3 DNA reads as TGTGCCAGCAGCTTGGGTGGCAGGGGGTCCAATGAGCAGTTCTTC.

This chain joins TRBV10-3 and TRBJ1-2; 7 nucleotides line up with TRBD1. The V gene end was trimmed by 2 bases and the J gene end by 7 bases; junction bases not matched to a gene: 10. CDR3 length equals 15 residues. Germline assignment: CDR1 ENHRY and CDR2 SYGVKD. CDR3 residues: CAISEIITGEGGYTF. DNA of the CDR3: TGTGCCATCAGTGAGATAATAACAGGGGAAGGTGGCTACACCTTC.

This chain links TRBV14 with TRBJ1-1; tentatively, D is TRBD1 (5 bases). CDR3 size: 13 residues. V was cut by 10 bases and J by 0 bases, with 12 bases left in between. Germline V CDR1 and CDR2: SGHDN, FVKESK. The CDR3 DNA is TGTGCCACCCGACAGTACATGAACACTGAAGCTTTCTTT. Translating it yields CATRQYMNTEAFF.

This clone appeared once. The CDR3 protein is CASSSLGGSANYGYTF. DNA of the CDR3: TGTGCCAGCAGCTCCCTTGGCGGTTCAGCTAACTATGGCTACACCTTC. The chain recombines TRBV5-6 with TRBJ1-2, with unresolved D. Per germline, CDR1 SGHDT and CDR2 YYEEEE. V was trimmed by 3 bases and J by 0 bases, leaving 15 bases between them. This CDR3 has 16 residues. The variable domain in full, with the rest retrieved from reference TRBV5-6 and TRBJ1-2, is DAGVTQSPTHLIKTRGQQVTLRCSPKSGHDTVSWYQQALGQGPQFIFQYYEEEERQRGNFPDRFSGHQFPNYSSELNVNALLLGDSALYLCASSSLGGSANYGYTFGSGTRLTVV.

This chain connects TRBV5-6 to TRBJ2-4, with D possibly matching TRBD1 (5 bases). The germline V gene encodes CDR1 SGHDT and CDR2 YYEEEE. With 4 bases removed from V and 0 bases from J, the gap between germline ends came to 14 bases. This CDR3 is 16 amino acids long. CDR3 nucleotide sequence: TGTGCCAGCAGCACAGGACCTACCCCAGCCAAAAACATTCAGTACTTC. It yields the protein CASSTGPTPAKNIQYF.

This clone was seen only a few times. The chain couples TRBV27 to TRBJ1-1, with D hard to call. V was clipped by 7 bases and J by 4 bases, with 19 bases between them. Per the germline V gene, CDR1 is MNHEY and CDR2 is SMNVEV (reference sequence). This CDR3 region has 15 residues. DNA of the CDR3: TGTGCCAGCACCCCCGAGACTCGGGTGGGCACTGAAGCTTTCTTT. Its translation: CASTPETRVGTEAFF.

In its sample, this clone was seen once. The CDR3 sequence is CASSAGGGYNEQFF. Written as DNA, the CDR3 is TGTGCCAGCAGCGCCGGGGGGGGGTACAATGAGCAGTTCTTC. The chain links TRBV9 to TRBJ2-1; 8 nucleotides align to TRBD2. CDR1 and CDR2 (germline): SGDLS, YYNGEE. The ends lost 3 bases at V and 4 bases at J; junction bases unmatched: 3. The CDR3 runs to 14 residues.

The V gene is TRBV4-1, the J gene TRBJ2-5; 7 bases align to TRBD2. The CDR3 is 17 amino acids. V shed 2 bases, J shed 2 bases, and the junction held 11 bases outside the gene matches. Germline CDR1 is MGHRA and CDR2 is YSYEKL. Written as DNA, the CDR3 is TGCGCCAGCAGCCAATCGATTCCCGGGACTACACAAGAGACCCAGTACTTC. Amino acid sequence: CASSQSIPGTTQETQYF.

The chain carries TRBV11-3 and TRBJ1-2; TRBD1 aligns across 9 bases. V shed 3 bases, J shed 4 bases, and the junction held 3 bases outside the gene matches. The CDR3 contains 14 residues. The germline V gene has CDR1 SGHNT and CDR2 YENEEA. The CDR3 protein is CASSFRQGGYGYTF. The CDR3 region has the DNA TGTGCCAGCAGCTTCCGACAGGGGGGCTATGGCTACACCTTC.

The chain couples TRBV6-1 to TRBJ2-3; 9 positions match TRBD2. J lost 0 bases, V lost 4 bases, and 14 bases had no gene match. In germline, CDR1 is MNHNS, CDR2 SASEGT. The CDR3 consists of 19 residues. The CDR3 sequence is CASSVRAGGRVPSTDTQYF. In DNA form, the CDR3 reads TGTGCCAGCAGTGTTAGAGCGGGGGGTCGGGTCCCTAGCACAGATACGCAGTATTTT.

This clone was counted only a few times. The V call is TRBV11-3, the J call TRBJ2-1, with 11 bases lining up with TRBD2. The germline V gene encodes CDR1 SGHNT and CDR2 YENEEA. After removal of 3 bases from V and 2 bases from J, the junction contained 3 bases not matched to a gene. This CDR3 is built from 16 residues. This CDR3 is CASSFLAGGPYNEQFF. The DNA of the CDR3 is TGTGCCAGCAGCTTTTTAGCGGGGGGGCCCTACAATGAGCAGTTCTTC.

The rearrangement links TRBV27 to TRBJ1-1, with D tentatively TRBD1 (5 bases). The CDR3 is 13 residues long. The V end was cut by 7 bases, the J end by 5 bases, with 14 bases between. In germline, CDR1 is MNHEY, CDR2 SMNVEV (reference sequence). The CDR3 DNA reads TGTGCCAGCACTTTCAGGGTAGGGACTGAAGCTTTCTTT. Translating it yields CASTFRVGTEAFF.

This clone was observed once. The junction does not match germline at one end; this may be a read error. CDR3: CASSNGEDSFNEQFF. The CDR3, as DNA: TGTGCCAGCAGCAACGGGGAGGACTCCTTCAATGAGCAGTTCTTC. The chain couples TRBV6-1 to TRBJ2-1; perhaps TRBD2 as D (6 bases). The CDR3 extends over 15 amino acids. Germline CDR1 reads MNHNS; CDR2 reads SASEGT.

This clone was recorded a few times. This rearrangement joins TRBV12-5 to TRBJ2-7; D is perhaps TRBD1 (6 bases). The CDR3 is 16 amino acids. The germline gives CDR1 LGHNT, CDR2 FRNRAP. The germline V and J ends were trimmed by 2 bases and 3 bases, with 17 bases remaining between them. The DNA of the CDR3 is TGTGCTAGTGGTTTGACGACGGGACATGGACACTACGAGCAGTACTTC. This translates into CASGLTTGHGHYEQYF.

V gene TRBV4-1 combines with J gene TRBJ2-2; no reliable D call. This CDR3 has 14 amino acids. Deletions cut 1 base from V and 7 bases from J, with 10 bases between. Germline V gives CDR1 MGHRA, CDR2 YSYEKL. CDR3 sequence: CASSQAPPGGELFF. The CDR3 DNA reads TGCGCCAGCAGCCAAGCCCCTCCGGGCGGGGAGCTGTTTTTT.

The gene calls are TRBV2 and TRBJ1-1, with a weak D call TRBD1 (5 bases). The CDR3 contains 15 residues. V was clipped by 6 bases and J by 0 bases, with 14 bases between them. Looked up from germline, CDR1 is SNHLY and CDR2 is FYNNEI. The CDR3 coding sequence is TGTGCCAGCAGCCCGACAGAGACCATGAACACTGAAGCTTTCTTT. It encodes CASSPTETMNTEAFF.